Below are 27 T cell receptor beta chains sequenced from a single sample in a study of early T cells in non-severe SARS-CoV-2 infection. TCRdb called the 5' RACE reads again in MiXCR, with one record for every CDR3 protein. The sample has tens of thousands of distinct CDR3 sequences, roughly 7.7% seen once. The specimen sequenced was whole blood. These receptors were collected from an adult who was a healthcare worker with PCR-confirmed SARS-CoV-2 infection or an uninfected control (not recorded which).

This clonotype was counted at least ten times. The chain carries TRBV7-9 and TRBJ1-1; D call uncertain. V was clipped by 3 bases and J by 3 bases, with 5 bases between them. Germline CDR1 SEHNR, CDR2 FQNEAQ (reference sequence). The CDR3 consists of 12 residues. The CDR3 loop reads CASSFSDTEAFF. DNA of the CDR3: TGTGCCAGCAGCTTTTCGGACACTGAAGCTTTCTTT.

This clonotype was seen only a few times. The chain has TRBV7-8 and TRBJ1-2; the D gene is possibly TRBD1 (6 bases). The germline gives CDR1 SGHVS, CDR2 FQNEAQ. This CDR3 has 14 amino acids. V lost 4 bases, J lost 5 bases, and 14 bases lay in between. CDR3: CASSWSQGDYGYTF. In nucleotides, the CDR3 is TGTGCCAGCAGCTGGTCACAGGGAGATTATGGCTACACCTTC. The full variable domain, its missing parts supplied by reference TRBV7-8 and TRBJ1-2, is GAGVSQSPRYKVAKRGQDVALRCDPISGHVSLFWYQQALGQGPEFLTYFQNEAQLDKSGLPSDRFFAERPEGSVSTLKIQRTQQEDSAVYLCASSWSQGDYGYTFGSGTRLTVV.

This clonotype was counted ten times or more. This chain links TRBV15 with TRBJ2-3; 7 positions match TRBD1. CDR1 is LNHNV, CDR2 YYDKDF, per germline (reference sequence). J gave up 3 bases and V 3 bases, and 3 bases lay outside the gene matches. This CDR3 region has 14 residues. The CDR3 coding sequence is TGTGCCACCAGCAGCCGACAGGGAACAGATACGCAGTATTTT. Translating gives CATSSRQGTDTQYF.

With regard to this clonotype: This may stem from a read error, because a much larger clone lies one nucleotide away. The chain couples TRBV19 to TRBJ1-2, with a possible D match to TRBD1 (5 bases). Germline lookup yields CDR1 LNHDA and CDR2 SQIVND (reference sequence). This CDR3 is built from 15 residues. The germline V and J ends were trimmed by 6 bases and 6 bases, with 20 bases remaining between them. CDR3 DNA sequence: TGTGCCAGTAGCGAAGCCCTGACAGTGCCCGATGGCTACACCTTC. This codes for CASSEALTVPDGYTF.

This clonotype has more than one count but fewer than ten. The CDR3 bases are TGTGCCGGGGGTCCGAGCGCGGCGTACTTC. It is translated as CAGGPSAAYF. V is TRBV30 and J is TRBJ2-7, with D perhaps assigned TRBD1 or TRBD2 (5 bases each). Deletions cut 8 bases from V and 12 bases from J, with 17 bases between. Germline V gene sequence: CDR1 GTSNPN, CDR2 SVGIG (reference sequence). The CDR3 runs to 10 residues.

The table lists this clonotype with many counts. CDR3 sequence: CASSPIPQGVETQYF. CDR3 bases: TGTGCCAGCTCACCTATTCCACAGGGAGTTGAGACCCAGTACTTC. This chain joins TRBV18 and TRBJ2-5; D might be TRBD1 (6 bases). V was cut by 3 bases and J by 5 bases, with 16 bases left in between. The CDR3 contains 15 residues. Germline-derived CDR1 and CDR2 are KGHSH and LQKENI. The whole variable domain, filled in from reference TRBV18 and TRBJ2-5, reads NAGVMQNPRHLVRRRGQEARLRCSPMKGHSHVYWYRQLPEEGLKFMVYLQKENIIDESGMPKERFSAEFPKEGPSILRIQQVVRGDSAAYFCASSPIPQGVETQYFGPGTRLLVL.

This clonotype occurred many times. The rearrangement uses TRBV7-2 and TRBJ2-1; D is unclear. This CDR3 has 11 residues. V lost 6 bases, J lost 7 bases, and 7 bases lay in between. Germline CDR1 and CDR2: SGHTA and FQGNSA. CDR3 DNA: TGTGCCAGCAGGAAAGCGAATGAGCAGTTCTTC. Amino acid sequence: CASRKANEQFF.

The rearrangement joins TRBV5-4 to TRBJ2-6, with D possibly called TRBD1 or TRBD2 (5 bases each). Trimming stripped 4 bases from V and 3 bases from J, with 11 bases between. Germline CDR1 is SGHNT and CDR2 is YYREEE (reference sequence). This CDR3 spans 15 amino acids. CDR3 in amino acids: CASSPLGDGANVLTF. The CDR3 DNA sequence: TGTGCCAGCAGCCCCTTGGGGGATGGGGCCAACGTCCTGACTTTC.

This clonotype was counted ten times or more. The chain combines TRBV4-1 with TRBJ2-7, with D uncertain. V lost 1 base and J lost 0, with 7 bases in between. The CDR3 length is 14 residues. Germline V lookup: CDR1 MGHRA, CDR2 YSYEKL. CDR3 sequence (DNA): TGCGCCAGCAGCCAAGTTTTGGCCTCCTACGAGCAGTACTTC. Amino acid sequence: CASSQVLASYEQYF.

Only a few counts were recorded for this clonotype. CDR3 in DNA: TGTGCCAGCACCCCAGGCCCCCAGCGGGGCTACGAGCAGTACTTC. Its protein product is CASTPGPQRGYEQYF. The chain employs TRBV7-2 and TRBJ2-7; TRBD2 agrees at 7 bases. Per the germline V gene, CDR1 is SGHTA and CDR2 is FQGNSA. J gave up 3 bases and V 7 bases, and 12 bases lay outside the gene matches. The CDR3 loop spans 15 amino acids.

This clonotype was seen many times. J is TRBJ2-7 and V is TRBV7-9; D gene unclear. Trimming removed 5 bases at V and 3 bases at J, with 14 bases between. CDR1 SEHNR and CDR2 FQNEAQ come from the germline V gene (reference sequence). CDR3 length equals 14 residues. The CDR3 DNA reads TGTGCCAGCAGCGATATTACAAGGAACTACGAGCAGTACTTC. Protein product: CASSDITRNYEQYF.

The chain links TRBV28 to TRBJ1-4; possible D gene TRBD1, 6 bases. The CDR3 runs to 14 residues. V was shortened by 4 bases and J by 3 bases, with 9 bases between the two germline ends. Germline values: CDR1 MDHEN, CDR2 SYDVKM. CDR3: CASSYGQPNEKLFF. The CDR3, as DNA: TGTGCCAGCAGTTATGGACAGCCTAATGAAAAACTGTTTTTT.

This clonotype showed up many times. The chain recombines TRBV29-1 with TRBJ2-5, with 12 bases that match TRBD2. The ends lost 7 bases at V and 4 bases at J; junction bases unmatched: 1. CDR1 is SQVTM and CDR2 is ANQGSEA in the germline V gene. The CDR3 covers 12 residues. The CDR3 sequence: CSGLAGVETQYF. For the CDR3, the DNA is TGCAGCGGACTAGCGGGAGTAGAGACCCAGTACTTC.

This clonotype appeared a few times. This rearrangement joins TRBV7-7 to TRBJ2-1; TRBD2 matches at 10 bases. Looked up from germline, CDR1 is SSHAT and CDR2 is FNYEAQ (reference sequence). V shed 5 bases, J shed 7 bases, and the junction held 11 bases outside the gene matches. The CDR3 has 16 amino acids. DNA of the CDR3: TGTGCCAGCAGCCCCGGCAGCGGGAGGGCTCGGAATGAGCAGTTCTTC. Its protein product is CASSPGSGRARNEQFF.

The chain combines TRBV21-1 with TRBJ2-4; the listed D gene, TRBD2, was not tested against the DNA. TRBV21-1 is labeled a pseudogene. CDR3 length: 15 amino acids. In nucleotides, the CDR3 is TGTGCCAACTGGACTAGCGGGATTTGTGGGAACATTCAGTACTTC. Protein product: CANWTSGICGNIQYF.

This clonotype was observed at least ten times. The chain is built from TRBV20-1 and TRBJ1-1; no clear D. Germline V gene sequence: CDR1 DFQATT, CDR2 SNEGSKA (reference sequence). CDR3 length: 10 amino acids. V dropped 2 bases and J dropped 8 bases, with 6 bases sitting between them. For the CDR3, the DNA is TGCAGTGCTAGACATCACGAAGCTTTCTTT. This sequence encodes CSARHHEAFF.

This clonotype has a handful of counts. The V call is TRBV6-4, the J call TRBJ2-2; 9 bases line up with TRBD2. Per the germline V gene, CDR1 is MRHNA and CDR2 is SNTAGT. The CDR3 contains 16 residues. Trimming cost V 0 bases and J 4 bases; bases outside gene matches: 3. The CDR3: CASSDSSSGSTGELFF. The CDR3 nucleotides read TGTGCCAGCAGTGACTCAAGTAGCGGGAGCACCGGGGAGCTGTTTTTT.

CDR3 residues: CASSSYRDGPNYGYTF. The CDR3 DNA reads as TGTGCCAGCAGCTCTTACCGGGACGGTCCTAACTATGGCTACACCTTC. This sequence joins TRBV5-4 and TRBJ1-2, with D maybe TRBD1 (5 bases). The CDR3 length is 16 residues. Deletions cut 3 bases from V and 0 bases from J, with 15 bases between. Looked up from germline, CDR1 is SGHNT and CDR2 is YYREEE (reference sequence).

This clonotype showed up many times. This rearrangement joins TRBV7-3 to TRBJ2-1, with 9 nucleotides matching TRBD2. Trimming took 5 bases from V and 3 from J; bases not matched to a gene: 5. Germline V gene sequence: CDR1 SGHTA, CDR2 FQGTGA. The CDR3 extends over 15 amino acids. This CDR3 reads CASSLQREVYNEQFF. DNA of the CDR3: TGTGCCAGCAGCCTCCAGCGGGAGGTCTACAATGAGCAGTTCTTC.

This clonotype was counted only a few times. The chain is built from TRBV5-1 and TRBJ2-3, with D possibly TRBD1 on 6 matching bases. CDR3 size: 15 residues. V was pared by 2 bases and J by 2 bases, with 12 bases between. Looked up from germline, CDR1 is SGHRS and CDR2 is YFSETQ. The CDR3 sequence is CASSLETGLTDTQYF. As DNA, the CDR3 is TGCGCCAGCAGCTTAGAGACAGGCCTCACAGATACGCAGTATTTT.

CDR3: CASSRWTETYEQYF. Written as DNA, the CDR3 is TGTGCCAGCAGCCGATGGACGGAGACCTACGAGCAGTACTTC. J is TRBJ2-7 and V is TRBV5-4; no clear D. The CDR3 has 14 amino acids. The germline CDR1 and CDR2 sequences are SGHNT and YYREEE (reference sequence). The V and J ends lost 4 bases and 2 bases respectively, with 13 bases between them.

The chain couples TRBV28 to TRBJ2-3; D could derive from TRBD1 or TRBD2 (5 bases each). Germline V lookup: CDR1 MDHEN, CDR2 SYDVKM. The V end lost 5 bases, the J end lost 5 bases, and 20 bases lay between the germline ends. The CDR3 loop spans 16 amino acids. This chain's CDR3 is CASSPPGRLGGDTQYF. CDR3 nucleotides: TGTGCCAGCAGTCCCCCAGGGCGGCTCGGAGGAGATACGCAGTATTTT. The full variable domain, rest sourced from reference TRBV28 and TRBJ2-3, is DVKVTQSSRYLVKRTGEKVFLECVQDMDHENMFWYRQDPGLGLRLIYFSYDVKMKEKGDIPEGYSVSREKKERFSLILESASTNQTSMYLCASSPPGRLGGDTQYFGPGTRLTVL.

At least ten counts were recorded for this clonotype. The chain recombines TRBV20-1 with TRBJ2-7, with D perhaps TRBD2 (6 bases). Trimming cost V 0 bases and J 6 bases, with 18 bases left between them. The CDR3 is made up of 15 amino acids. CDR1 and CDR2 (germline): DFQATT, SNEGSKA (reference sequence). The CDR3 region has the DNA TGCAGTGCTAGAGATTTAGGAGGCGGGATGGCCGAGCAGTACTTC. Its protein is CSARDLGGGMAEQYF.

There are a few counts of this clonotype. This chain joins TRBV21-1 and TRBJ2-4. TRBV21-1 is annotated as a pseudogene. The CDR3 totals 15 residues. CDR3 in amino acids: CASSDGYLKENIQYF. The CDR3 nucleotides are TGTGCCAGCAGCGACGGCTACCTGAAGGAAAACATTCAGTACTTC.

The V call is TRBV30, the J call TRBJ2-3; 9 bases are shared with TRBD1. V gave up 1 base and J gave up 0 bases; unmatched junction bases: 2. The V gene's germline CDR1 is GTSNPN and CDR2 SVGIG (reference sequence). CDR3 length: 15 amino acids. The CDR3 DNA follows: TGTGCCTGGAGTGCCGGGACAGGGAGCACAGATACGCAGTATTTT. This encodes CAWSAGTGSTDTQYF.

The rearrangement uses TRBV7-3 and TRBJ2-3; the D gene is possibly TRBD2 (5 bases). The CDR3 runs 15 residues. The ends were cut back, 5 bases at V and 3 bases at J, with 15 bases in the middle. Per germline, CDR1 SGHTA and CDR2 FQGTGA. CDR3 in amino acids: CASSPQSGSTDTQYF. The CDR3 nucleotides are TGTGCCAGCAGCCCCCAAAGCGGAAGTACAGATACGCAGTATTTT.

The table lists this clonotype with a few counts. V is TRBV7-2 and J is TRBJ1-5, with D unclear. The germline V gene has CDR1 SGHTA and CDR2 FQGNSA. The CDR3 consists of 14 residues. Trimming shortened V by 6 bases and J by 0 bases, and 9 bases separated the two germline ends. This chain's CDR3 is CASSRPYSNQPQHF. The DNA of the CDR3 is TGTGCCAGCAGTCGCCCCTATAGCAATCAGCCCCAGCATTTT.